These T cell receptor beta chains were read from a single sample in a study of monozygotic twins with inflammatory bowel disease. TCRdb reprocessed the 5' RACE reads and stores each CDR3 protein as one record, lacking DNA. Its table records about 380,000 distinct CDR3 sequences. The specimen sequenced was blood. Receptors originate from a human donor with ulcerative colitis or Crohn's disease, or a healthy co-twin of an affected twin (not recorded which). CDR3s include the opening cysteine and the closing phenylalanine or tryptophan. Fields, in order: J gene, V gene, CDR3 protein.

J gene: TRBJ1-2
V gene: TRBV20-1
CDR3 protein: CSAGQGGFYGYTF

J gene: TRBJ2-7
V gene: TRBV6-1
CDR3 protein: CATGPRQAGGEQYF

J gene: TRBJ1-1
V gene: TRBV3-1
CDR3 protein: CASSQDTHRGKGAEAFF

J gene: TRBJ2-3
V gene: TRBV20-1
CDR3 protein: CSARDRRGGLTDTQYF

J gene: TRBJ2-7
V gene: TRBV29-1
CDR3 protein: CSASDRVAWGEQYF

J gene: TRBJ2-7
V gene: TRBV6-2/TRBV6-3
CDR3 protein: CASSSVGFYEQYF

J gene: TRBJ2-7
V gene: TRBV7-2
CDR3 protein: CAVDRAYEQYF

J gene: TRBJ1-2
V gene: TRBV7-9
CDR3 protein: CASSLVGTGSYGYTF

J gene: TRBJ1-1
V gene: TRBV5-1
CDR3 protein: CASSLFGASGTEAFF

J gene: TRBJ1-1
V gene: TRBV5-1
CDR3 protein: CASSLDSGDTEAFF

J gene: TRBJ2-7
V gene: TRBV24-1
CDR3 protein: CATSDPGQGASYEQYF

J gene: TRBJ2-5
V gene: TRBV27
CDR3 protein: CASSFNKRGTQETQYF

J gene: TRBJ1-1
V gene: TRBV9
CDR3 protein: CASSVEGQGGTEAFF

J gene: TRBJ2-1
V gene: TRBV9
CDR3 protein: CASSVNQGRSYNEQFF

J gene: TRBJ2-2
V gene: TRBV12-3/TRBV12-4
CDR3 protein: CASTPDETLNTGELFF

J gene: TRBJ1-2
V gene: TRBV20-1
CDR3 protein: CSASPAGMNYGYTF

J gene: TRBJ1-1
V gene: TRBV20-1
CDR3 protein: CSAPHGGGRTEAFF

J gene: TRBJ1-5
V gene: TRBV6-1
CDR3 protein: CASATGGDSSNQPQHF

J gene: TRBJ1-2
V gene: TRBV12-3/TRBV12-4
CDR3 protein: CASSFRQFNYGYTF

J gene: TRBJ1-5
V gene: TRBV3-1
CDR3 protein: CASSPNYPSEPQHF

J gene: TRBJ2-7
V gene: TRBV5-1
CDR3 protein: CASSRQPRSAGLAEPYEQYF

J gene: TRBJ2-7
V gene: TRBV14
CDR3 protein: CASSHMGYEQYF

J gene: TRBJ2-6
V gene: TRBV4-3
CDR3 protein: CASSQERPGGRANVLTF

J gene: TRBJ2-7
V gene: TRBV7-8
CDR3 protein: CASSLVRNEQYF

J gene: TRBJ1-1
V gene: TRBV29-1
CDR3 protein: CSVGRQIDTEAFF

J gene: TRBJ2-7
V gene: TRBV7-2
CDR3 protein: CASSFGAGTAYEQYF

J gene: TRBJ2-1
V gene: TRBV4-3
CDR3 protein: CASSQELPSYNEQFF

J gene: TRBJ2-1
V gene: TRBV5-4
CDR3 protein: CASSLGSRTNNEQFF

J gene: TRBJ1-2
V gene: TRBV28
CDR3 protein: CASSLTDRVSGYTF

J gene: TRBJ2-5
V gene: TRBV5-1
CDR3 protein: CASSPRGAGARETQYF

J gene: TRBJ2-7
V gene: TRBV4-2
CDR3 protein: CASSQDFSSASEQYF

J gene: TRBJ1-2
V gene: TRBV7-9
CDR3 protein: CASSPQDGLNYGYTF

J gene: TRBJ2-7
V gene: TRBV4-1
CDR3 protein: CASSQEGQLSYEQYF

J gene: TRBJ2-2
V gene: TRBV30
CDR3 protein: CAWRAGEPGELFF

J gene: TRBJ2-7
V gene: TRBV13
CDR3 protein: CASTGQGPYEQYF

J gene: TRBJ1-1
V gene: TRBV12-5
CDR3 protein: CASGPDRLNTEAFF

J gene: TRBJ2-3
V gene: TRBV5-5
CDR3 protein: CASSLETGLTDTQYF

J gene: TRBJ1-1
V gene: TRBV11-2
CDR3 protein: CASSLFFPTEGADTEAFF

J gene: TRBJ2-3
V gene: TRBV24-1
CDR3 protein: CATSDALAGSTDTQYF

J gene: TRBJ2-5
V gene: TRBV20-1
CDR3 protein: CSARVERGANIKETQYF

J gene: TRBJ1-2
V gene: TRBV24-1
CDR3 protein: CATSDSFRKGRDGYTF

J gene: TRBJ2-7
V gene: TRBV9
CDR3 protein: CASSVQQGAQYEQYF

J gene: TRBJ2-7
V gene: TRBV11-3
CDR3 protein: CASSLTRLGEQYF

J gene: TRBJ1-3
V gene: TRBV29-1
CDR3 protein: CSPGLSGNTIYF

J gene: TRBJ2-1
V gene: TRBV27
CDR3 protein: CASSLYTGWNEQFF

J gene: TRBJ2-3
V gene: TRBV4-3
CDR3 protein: CASSQEAQGLSDTQYF

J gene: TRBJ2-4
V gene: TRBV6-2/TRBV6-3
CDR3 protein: CASTDRKNIQYF

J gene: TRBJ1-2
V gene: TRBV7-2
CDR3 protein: CASSLRRPDGDYGYTF

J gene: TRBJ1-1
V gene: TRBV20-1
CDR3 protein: CSAREMGQMNTEAFF

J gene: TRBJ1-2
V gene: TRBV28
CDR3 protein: CASRPGGGALYGYTF

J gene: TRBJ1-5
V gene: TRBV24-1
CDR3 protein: CATSDPAGDQPQHF

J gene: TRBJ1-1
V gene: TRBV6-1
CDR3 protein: CASSSNRAMNTEAFF

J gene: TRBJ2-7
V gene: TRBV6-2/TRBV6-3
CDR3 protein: CASSRDVRQGSEQYF

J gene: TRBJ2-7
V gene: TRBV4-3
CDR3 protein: CASSQDWGQGSYERYF

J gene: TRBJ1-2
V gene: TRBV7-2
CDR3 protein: CASSLQGGGYTF

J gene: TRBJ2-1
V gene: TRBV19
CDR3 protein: CASSMEQVSLNNEQFF